This T cell receptor (beta chain) was profiled in a study of T cell changes during pregnancy in multiple sclerosis. V lost 1 base and J lost 1, with 11 bases in between. Looked up from germline, CDR1 is SGDLS and CDR2 is YYNGEE. CDR3 length equals 15 residues. Produced via immunoSEQ multiplex PCR; TCRdb's table is partial and in-frame only. Found here are some 50,000 clones, less than 95% of them singletons; the top ten hold approximately 2.9%. This sequence originates from a female donor with multiple sclerosis, enrolled in a pregnancy study. The genes are TRBV9 and TRBJ2-5; D unresolved. This specimen consisted of CD8+ T cells from peripheral blood mononuclear cells, obtained in the second trimester of pregnancy. The CDR3 region is CASSVYGSVQETQYF. DNA of the CDR3: TGTGCCAGCAGCGTATACGGCAGCGTCCAAGAGACCCAGTACTTC.